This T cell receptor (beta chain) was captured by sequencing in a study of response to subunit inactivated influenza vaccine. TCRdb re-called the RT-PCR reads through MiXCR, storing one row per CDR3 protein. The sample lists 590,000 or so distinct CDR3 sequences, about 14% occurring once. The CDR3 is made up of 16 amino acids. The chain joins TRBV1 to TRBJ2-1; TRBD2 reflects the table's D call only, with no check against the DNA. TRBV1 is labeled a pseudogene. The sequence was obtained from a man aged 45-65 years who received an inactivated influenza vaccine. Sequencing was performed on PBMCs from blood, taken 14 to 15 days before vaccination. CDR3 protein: CTSSQDGGGAADEQFF. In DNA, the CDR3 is TGCACCAGCAGCCAAGATGGCGGGGGGGCGGCGGATGAGCAGTTCTTC.